Following are 5 T cell receptor beta chains from one sample sequenced in a study of vaccination and CD4 T cells after COVID-19. Indicated treatment: approximately 10-day PBMC culture with coronavirus spike peptide pools or control peptides (ViraFEST assay). These TCRs are of unknown antigen specificity. Cultured CD4+ T-cell DNA underwent Oncomine TCR Beta short-read sequencing. TCRdb itself ran the PCR reads through MiXCR, one entry per CDR3 protein. The sample has roughly 13,000 distinct CDR3 sequences; over 45% are singletons. Input material: CD4+ T cells from blood, cultured in vitro. These receptors all stem from a human donor who had recovered from COVID-19.

The V and J genes are TRBV12-3 or TRBV12-4 and TRBJ1-1; no definite D call. This CDR3 contains 14 residues. Between the trimmed V and J ends, which lost 5 bases and 0 bases, there was a span of 10 bases. The CDR3 sequence: CASSLPPMNTEAFF. Here the CDR3 DNA reads TGTGCCAGCAGTCTCCCTCCGATGAACACTGAAGCTTTCTTT.

In this sample, this clonotype turned up a few times. V usage is TRBV20-1 and J usage is TRBJ2-1; TRBD2 might be the D (5 bases). V gave up 3 bases and J gave up 9 bases, with 21 bases separating them. This CDR3 region has 15 residues. Germline V gene lookup returns CDR1 DFQATT and CDR2 SNEGSKA (reference sequence). The CDR3 loop is CSASGAALSSVEQFF. The CDR3 coding sequence is TGCAGTGCTAGCGGAGCGGCCCTTTCCTCGGTTGAGCAGTTCTTC.

The chain links TRBV6-1 to TRBJ1-6; D possibly corresponds to TRBD1 (5 bases). Germline loops: CDR1 MNHNS, CDR2 SASEGT. Trimming pared 6 bases from V and 15 bases from J, leaving 21 bases between. This CDR3 is built from 14 residues. The CDR3 loop is CASRPGPSDSSLHF. CDR3 nucleotide sequence: TGTGCCAGCAGGCCAGGGCCCTCGGATTCAAGCCTCCACTTT.

The CDR3 protein is CASKDSPPGEQYF. The CDR3 DNA follows: TGTGCCAGCAAAGACTCCCCGCCGGGCGAGCAGTACTTC. The rearrangement joins TRBV2 to TRBJ2-7; D is uncertain. Trimming took off 7 bases at V and 6 bases at J, with 16 bases between the two ends. This CDR3 region has 13 residues. Germline V lookup: CDR1 SNHLY, CDR2 FYNNEI.

The V gene is TRBV7-3, the J gene TRBJ1-1; 8 nucleotides line up with TRBD1. Trimming took 2 bases from V and 4 from J; bases not matched to a gene: 15. The length of the CDR3 is 18 residues. CDR1 is SGHTA, CDR2 FQGTGA, per germline. As DNA, the CDR3 is TGTGCCAGCAGCTTATTAGGGGACAGGAACCGTAGGGGCACTGAAGCTTTCTTT. Its protein product is CASSLLGDRNRRGTEAFF.